The clone carrying this T cell receptor beta chain was observed a handful of times. Its antigen is undetermined. The sample holds other DNA sequences that translate to the same CDR3. Trimming stripped 2 bases from V and 2 bases from J, with 6 bases between. The germline CDR1 and CDR2 sequences are MNHEY and SMNVEV (reference sequence). This CDR3 is 13 amino acids long. This specimen comes from a study of beta chain features in type 1 diabetes. The study, taken as a whole, reports: Shortening that was moderate but significant affected the TCRB CDR3s of Type 1 diabetes patients in all four CD4+ subsets. Patients and controls would share equally any PCR tilt toward shorter templates.

The isolated RNA, all of it, was reverse transcribed, so expressed TCRB transcripts were what got sequenced. Libraries were prepared by immunoSEQ multiplex PCR; TCRdb keeps only in-frame clonotypes and omits some of them. The sample has some 360,000 clones, 8.5% to 10% seen once. The sequence came from a man aged 30 to 45 with type 1 diabetes. The V gene is TRBV27, the J gene TRBJ1-1; D is ambiguous. Sequenced: central memory CD4+ T cells from blood. CDR3 DNA sequence: TGTGCCAGCAGTTTACGCTCAAACACTGAAGCTTTCTTT. This codes for CASSLRSNTEAFF.